These T cell receptor beta chains were read from a single sample in a study of T cell responses to AZD1222 COVID-19 vaccine. TCRdb's copy holds only in-frame clones and misses some; the assay was immunoSEQ multiplex PCR. Of about 150,000 clones listed, approximately 86% were seen once; the top ten hold 6.9%. The specimen was peripheral blood, collected after recovery from COVID-19. These receptors came from an adult who had recovered from COVID-19. CDR3s include the opening cysteine and the closing phenylalanine or tryptophan. D genes are given only for firm matches. Rows may omit the clone size; those that give it use once, few, many or a size class.

v_call	j_call	clone_size	d_call	cdr3_aa	cdr3_nt
TRBV5-1	TRBJ1-1	-	TRBD1	CASSPTTGGDTEAFF	TGCGCCAGCAGCCCAACTACAGGGGGGGACACTGAAGCTTTCTTT
TRBV4-1	TRBJ1-6	-	TRBD1	CASSPGQGAHSPLHF	TGCGCCAGCAGCCCGGGACAGGGGGCGCATTCACCCCTCCACTTT
TRBV7-3	TRBJ2-2	few	-	CASKTPNTGELFF	TGTGCCAGCAAAACTCCTAACACCGGGGAGCTGTTTTTT
TRBV19	TRBJ2-7	-	TRBD2	CASSSQRGTAYEQYF	TGTGCCAGTAGTTCCCAGCGGGGGACCGCCTACGAGCAGTACTTC
TRBV9	TRBJ2-7	-	-	CASSPGLTVYEQYF	TGTGCCAGCAGCCCCGGCCTTACAGTCTACGAGCAGTACTTC
TRBV19	TRBJ2-3	-	-	CASRLDGSPTDTQYF	TGTGCCAGTAGGCTGGACGGTAGCCCCACAGATACGCAGTATTTT
TRBV29-1	TRBJ1-2	-	-	CSVEDYGYTF	TGCAGCGTTGAAGACTATGGCTACACCTTC
TRBV28	TRBJ1-4	-	TRBD1	CASSSPQQGAGEKLFF	TGTGCCAGCAGTTCTCCCCAACAGGGGGCGGGGGAAAAACTGTTTTTT
TRBV18	TRBJ2-7	-	-	CASSPNDRSESGYYEQYF	TGTGCCAGCTCACCCAATGACAGGTCGGAATCGGGATACTACGAGCAGTACTTC
TRBV18	TRBJ1-4	-	-	CASSPGQHEKLFF	TGTGCCAGCTCCCCCGGTCAACATGAAAAACTGTTTTTT
TRBV28	TRBJ2-3	-	TRBD2	CASSYRTSGSSDTQYF	TGTGCCAGCAGTTATCGGACTAGCGGGAGTTCAGATACGCAGTATTTT